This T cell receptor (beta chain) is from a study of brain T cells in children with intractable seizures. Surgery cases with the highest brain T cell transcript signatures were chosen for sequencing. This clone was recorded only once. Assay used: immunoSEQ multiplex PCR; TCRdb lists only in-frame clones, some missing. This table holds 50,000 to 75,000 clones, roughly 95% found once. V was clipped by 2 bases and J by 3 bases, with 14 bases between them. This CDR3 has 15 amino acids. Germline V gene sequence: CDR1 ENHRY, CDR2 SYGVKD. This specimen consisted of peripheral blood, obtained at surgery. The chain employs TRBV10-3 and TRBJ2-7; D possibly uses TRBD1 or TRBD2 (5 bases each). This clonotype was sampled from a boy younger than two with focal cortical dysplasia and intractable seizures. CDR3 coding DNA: TGTGCCATCAGTGAGACCCGGGACCCCCACTACGAGCAGTACTTC. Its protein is CAISETRDPHYEQYF.